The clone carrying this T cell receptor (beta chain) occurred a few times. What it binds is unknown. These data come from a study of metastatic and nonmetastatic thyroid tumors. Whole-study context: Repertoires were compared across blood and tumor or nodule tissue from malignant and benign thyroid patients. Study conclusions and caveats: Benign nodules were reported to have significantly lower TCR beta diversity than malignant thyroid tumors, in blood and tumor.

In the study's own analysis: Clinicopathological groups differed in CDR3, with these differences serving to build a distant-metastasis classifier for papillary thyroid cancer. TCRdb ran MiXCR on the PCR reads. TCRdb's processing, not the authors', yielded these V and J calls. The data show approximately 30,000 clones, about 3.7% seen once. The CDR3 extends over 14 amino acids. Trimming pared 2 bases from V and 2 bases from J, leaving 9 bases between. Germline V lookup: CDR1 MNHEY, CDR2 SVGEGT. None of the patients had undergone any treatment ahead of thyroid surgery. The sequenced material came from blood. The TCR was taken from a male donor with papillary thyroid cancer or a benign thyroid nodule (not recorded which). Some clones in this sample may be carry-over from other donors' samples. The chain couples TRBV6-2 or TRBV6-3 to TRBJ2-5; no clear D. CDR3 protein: CASSYPDGQETQYF. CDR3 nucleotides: TGTGCCAGCAGTTACCCGGACGGACAAGAGACCCAGTACTTC.